A single sample is the source of the 8 T cell receptor beta chains below, sequenced in a study of radiation and T cells in renal cell carcinoma. Time point defined: blood 4 weeks post-SBRT, at nephrectomy. Treatment: 15 Gy SBRT to primary tumor, nephrectomy 4 weeks later. Sequencing used immunoSEQ multiplex PCR; TCRdb keeps in-frame clones, though not all of them. The table includes some 80,000 clones, approximately 87% detected once. This material consisted of blood, taken from a patient whose treatment included radiotherapy and nephrectomy. Receptors were obtained from a woman in her fifties or sixties with renal cell carcinoma.

V usage is TRBV10-2 and J usage is TRBJ2-7; D possibly corresponds to TRBD2 (5 bases). V shed 1 base and J shed 4 bases, with 8 bases lying between them. CDR3 size: 13 residues. Germline values: CDR1 WSHSY, CDR2 SAAADI. The CDR3 protein is CASSELGSYEQYF. The CDR3 nucleotides read TGCGCCAGCAGTGAGTTGGGGAGTTACGAGCAGTACTTC.

This chain uses TRBV5-1 with TRBJ2-1, with 7 nucleotides matching TRBD2. The CDR3 covers 16 residues. CDR1 SGHRS and CDR2 YFSETQ come from the germline V gene. The trim removed 0 bases at V and 3 bases at J, leaving 6 bases unmatched. CDR3 bases: TGCGCCAGCAGCTTGGCATCTAGCGGAAACTACAATGAGCAGTTCTTC. Its translation: CASSLASSGNYNEQFF. Full variable domain (missing parts from reference TRBV5-1 and TRBJ2-1): KAGVTQTPRYLIKTRGQQVTLSCSPISGHRSVSWYQQTPGQGLQFLFEYFSETQRNKGNFPGRFSGRQFSNSRSEMNVSTLELGDSALYLCASSLASSGNYNEQFFGPGTRLTVL.

The rearrangement uses TRBV6-1 and TRBJ1-5; tentatively, D is TRBD1 (6 bases). The germline V gene encodes CDR1 MNHNS and CDR2 SASEGT. The CDR3 has 15 amino acids. The V end was cut by 10 bases, the J end by 1 base, with 17 bases between. The CDR3 nucleotides read TGTGCCACCTGGAGGTCGGGGGCCAGCAATCAGCCCCAGCATTTT. Protein: CATWRSGASNQPQHF.

V gene TRBV28 combines with J gene TRBJ2-2; TRBD1 matches 7 bases. The CDR3 length is 15 residues. Germline CDR1 reads MDHEN; CDR2 reads SYDVKM. With V trimmed by 3 bases and J by 3 bases, 4 bases remained unmatched. CDR3 DNA: TGTGCCAGCAGTTTTTGGCAGGGGGACACCGGGGAGCTGTTTTTT. This codes for CASSFWQGDTGELFF.

This chain connects TRBV5-8 to TRBJ2-1; 15 bases are shared with TRBD2. This CDR3 has 16 amino acids. Looked up from germline, CDR1 is SGHTS and CDR2 is YDEGEE. Germline trimming cut 4 bases from V and 4 bases from J; bases unmatched to any gene: 3. The CDR3 DNA reads TGTGCCAGCAGCAGGGGACTAGCGGGGGGTTACAATGAGCAGTTCTTC. The encoded protein is CASSRGLAGGYNEQFF.

This chain joins TRBV6-5 and TRBJ1-2, with D possibly being TRBD1 (5 bases). The CDR3 spans 15 residues. V was cut by 4 bases and J by 1 base, with 13 bases left in between. Per the germline V gene, CDR1 is MNHEY and CDR2 is SVGAGI. The CDR3 sequence is CASSSEAGGNYGYTF. CDR3 nucleotide sequence: TGTGCCAGCAGTTCAGAGGCCGGGGGTAACTATGGCTACACCTTC.

The chain combines TRBV6-1 with TRBJ2-5; D unresolved. The CDR3 spans 15 residues. Germline CDR1 is MNHNS and CDR2 is SASEGT. V was shortened by 11 bases and J by 0 bases, with 19 bases between the two germline ends. This CDR3 is CASCRAGVYQETQYF. The CDR3 nucleotides read TGTGCCTCTTGTCGGGCAGGAGTGTACCAAGAGACCCAGTACTTC.

The V call is TRBV7-9, the J call TRBJ2-3; possible D gene TRBD1, 6 bases. CDR1 is SEHNR, CDR2 FQNEAQ, per germline (reference sequence). Trimming took 7 bases from V and 2 from J, leaving 16 bases between them. CDR3 length equals 15 residues. The CDR3 nucleotides are TGTGCCAGCACTTCTAACAGGGTTGTCACAGATACGCAGTATTTT. Amino acids: CASTSNRVVTDTQYF. The full variable domain, completed using reference TRBV7-9 and TRBJ2-3, is DTGVSQNPRHKITKRGQNVTFRCDPISEHNRLYWYRQTLGQGPEFLTYFQNEAQLEKSRLLSDRFSAERPKGSFSTLEIQRTEQGDSAMYLCASTSNRVVTDTQYFGPGTRLTVL.